The following is a T cell receptor beta chain sequence with its context. This clone was detected a few times. What this receptor recognizes is not known. Nothing much larger sits one base from this clone, and base qualities are not available. TCRbeta CDR3 regions were amplified from genomic DNA using the immunoSEQ Assay, a bias-controlled multiplex PCR. As for how the authors treated the data: Nucleated cell counts per sample were estimated from amplification of reference gene primers within the assay. To quantify the absolute abundance of each unique TCRbeta CDR3 rearrangement, sequence reads were collapsed and filtered. For each sample, productive Simpson clonality was calculated as the square root of Simpson's diversity index over productive rearrangements. Sourced from immuneACCESS, this table was stored by TCRdb with only in-frame sequences that have V and J called. A share of the clones is absent; for the studies checked, an unresolved V gene accounts for under half, and the remainder has no known explanation. D and trimming come from the DNA, and the V and J calls and clone size come from that table. For this sample there are some 46,000 clones; 80% to 90% appear just once. The ten largest clones take up approximately 8.4% of the sample.

The sample belongs to a study of blood T cell repertoires in COVID-19 (dated by TCRdb to 2020 to 2021). For the wider study: The collaborator samples originated in the United States, Italy and Spain and spanned the acute and convalescent phases of COVID-19. Where available, HLA class I and class II types were taken from metadata supplied by the sample provider and were not determined by assay-based typing. The material from the prospective study consisted of cDNA or gDNA derived from T cells, B-cell-depleted T cells, or PBMCs. Sample metadata almost always included a de-identified subject ID, COVID-19 status, age in years and sex. Subjects who had been exposed to COVID-19, were actively infected with it, or had recovered from it provided the deeply sampled blood TCRbeta repertoires that made up the dataset. The samples were drawn from two sources: the first 160 participants of the ongoing ImmuneRACE study, and approximately 1,300 subjects contributed by 6 global collaborators. The repertoires were released in a freely available public database intended as a resource for research on the immune response to SARS-CoV-2.

Reading from cysteine to phenylalanine, the CDR3 counts 13 amino acids. The read is trimmed to its CDR3 DNA, 39 bases read in frame from base 1. V is clipped by 4 bases and J by 8 bases, and the sequence between their germline boundaries is 15 bases long. The germline V gene encodes CDR1 SEHNR and CDR2 FQNEAQ (reference sequence). Whole blood was collected in K2EDTA tubes by collaborating institutions according to the institutions' own protocols. For TCRbeta analysis, collaborator samples were shipped as frozen whole blood, as isolated PBMCs, or as DNA extracted from either sample type. Broad study findings and their caveats: Clinical and demographic metadata were provided uncurated, with the amount varying by source and participant.

The sequence joins TRBV7-9 to TRBJ2-7; TRBD2 might be the D gene, on 5 matching bases. Sequencing was performed on peripheral blood. This clonotype was obtained from a man aged 45-60 years with acute or convalescent COVID-19. The DNA reads TGTGCCAGCAGCTCCTATGGGGAGTCGAAGCAGTACTTC. This sequence encodes CASSSYGESKQYF.